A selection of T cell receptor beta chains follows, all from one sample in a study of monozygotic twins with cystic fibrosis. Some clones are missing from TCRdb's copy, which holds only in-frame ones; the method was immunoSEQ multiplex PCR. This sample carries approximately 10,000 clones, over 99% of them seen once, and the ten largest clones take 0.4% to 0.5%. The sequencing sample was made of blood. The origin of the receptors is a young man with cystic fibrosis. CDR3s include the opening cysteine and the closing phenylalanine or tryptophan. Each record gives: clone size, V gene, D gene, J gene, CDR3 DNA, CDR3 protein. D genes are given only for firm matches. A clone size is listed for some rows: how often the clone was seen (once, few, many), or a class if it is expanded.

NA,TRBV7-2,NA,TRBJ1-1,TGTGCCAGCAGCTTAGTTTTGGAGACTGAAGCTTTCTTT,CASSLVLETEAFF
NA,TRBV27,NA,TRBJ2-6,TGTGCCAGCAGTCCAAAGGGGATAGGGGCCAACGTCCTGACTTTC,CASSPKGIGANVLTF
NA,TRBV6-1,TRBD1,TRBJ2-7,TGTGCCAGCAGTGGACGATTCGACAGGGACGAGCAGTACTTC,CASSGRFDRDEQYF
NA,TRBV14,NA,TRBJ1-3,TGTGCCAGCAGCTACGTACAGGGTAACACCATATATTTT,CASSYVQGNTIYF
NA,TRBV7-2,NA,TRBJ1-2,TGTGCCAGCAGCTTAGGGGGGACCTATGGCTACACCTTC,CASSLGGTYGYTF
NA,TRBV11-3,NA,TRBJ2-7,TGTGCCAGCAGCCTACGACCGAACTTC,CASSLRPNF
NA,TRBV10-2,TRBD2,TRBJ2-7,TGCGCCAGCAGAAGACTAGCGGGGGGCGCCGACTCCTACGAGCAGTACTTC,CASRRLAGGADSYEQYF
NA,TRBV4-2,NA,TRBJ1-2,TGTGCCAGCAGCCAAGACAGGGCAAGAACTTACCAAGGCTACACCTTC,CASSQDRARTYQGYTF
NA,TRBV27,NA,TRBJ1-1,TGTGCCAGCAGTTTTGGATGGGGCCCAGCTTTCTTT,CASSFGWGPAFF
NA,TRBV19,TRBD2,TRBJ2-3,TGTGCCAGTAGTATAGGTCGACTAGCGGCGCAGTATTTT,CASSIGRLAAQYF
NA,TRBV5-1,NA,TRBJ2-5,TGCGCCAGCAGCTTTGGGGGGGCCGGAGAGACCCAGTACTTC,CASSFGGAGETQYF
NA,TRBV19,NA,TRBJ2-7,TGTGCCAGTAGCTCTCCAGGGGGGCTCGAGCAGTACTTC,CASSSPGGLEQYF
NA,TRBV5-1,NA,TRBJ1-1,TGCGCCAGCAGCTTGAATTCCGGGGGCACTGAAGCTTTCTTT,CASSLNSGGTEAFF
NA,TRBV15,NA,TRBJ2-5,TGTGCCACCAGCAGAGGACGGCAGGGTCCAGAGACCCAGTACTTC,CATSRGRQGPETQYF
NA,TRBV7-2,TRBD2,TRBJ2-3,TGTGCCAGCAGCTTAGTTGCGGGAGTGGAGTGGGGCACAGATACGCAGTATTTT,CASSLVAGVEWGTDTQYF
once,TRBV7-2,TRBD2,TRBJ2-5,TGTGCCAGCAGCTTAGGCCGAGCGGGAAATGGGGAGACCCAGTACTTC,CASSLGRAGNGETQYF
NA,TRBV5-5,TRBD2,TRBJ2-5,TGTGCCAGCAGCCCTGGCGGGGGGCAAGAGACCCAGTACTTC,CASSPGGGQETQYF
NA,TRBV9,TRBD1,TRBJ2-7,TGTGCCAGCAGCGTAGAATCCAGGACAGGGAGGTCGTACGAGCAGTACTTC,CASSVESRTGRSYEQYF
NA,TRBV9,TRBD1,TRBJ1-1,TGTGCCAGCAGCGGTCGTACAGGGGCTGTAGCTTTCTTT,CASSGRTGAVAFF
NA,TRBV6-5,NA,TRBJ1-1,TGTGCCAGCTTCACGGGGCAGAAAGCTTTCTTT,CASFTGQKAFF
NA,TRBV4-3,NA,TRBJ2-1,TGCGCCAGCAGCTACCAGGGGGGCCATGAGCAGTTCTTC,CASSYQGGHEQFF
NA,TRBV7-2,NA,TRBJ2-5,TGTGCCAGCAGCTTAGTACCACAGGGTTCGGAGACCCAGTACTTC,CASSLVPQGSETQYF
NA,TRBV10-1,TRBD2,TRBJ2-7,TGCGCCAGCAGTCGGGCGGGAGGGTTCGAGCAGTACTTC,CASSRAGGFEQYF
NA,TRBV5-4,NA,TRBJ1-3,TGTGCCAGCAGCTCGGATCCCTTCGTGAATGGAAACACCATATATTTT,CASSSDPFVNGNTIYF
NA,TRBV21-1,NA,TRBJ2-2,TGTGCCAGCAGCAACCCGACTAGCCGGGACACCGGGGAGCTGTTTTTT,CASSNPTSRDTGELFF
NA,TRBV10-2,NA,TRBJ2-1,TGCGCCAGCAGTGAGTCTGTTTGGGATGAGCAGTTCTTC,CASSESVWDEQFF
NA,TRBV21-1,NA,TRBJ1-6,TGTGCCAGCAGCAGGGACAGTAATTCACCCCTCCACTTT,CASSRDSNSPLHF
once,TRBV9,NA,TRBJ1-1,TGTGCCAGCAGCACAGGGACGGACCCTGGGGCTTTCTTT,CASSTGTDPGAFF
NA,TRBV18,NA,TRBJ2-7,TGTGCCAGCTCACGACCGACAGCCTCCTACGAGCAGTACTTC,CASSRPTASYEQYF
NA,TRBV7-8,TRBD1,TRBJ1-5,TGTGCCAGCAGCTTAGGGACAGGGATGGATCAGCCCCAGCATTTT,CASSLGTGMDQPQHF
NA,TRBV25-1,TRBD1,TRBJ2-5,TGTGCCAGCAGTGAATCGAGGGGACAGGGGCATACAGAGACCCAGTACTTC,CASSESRGQGHTETQYF
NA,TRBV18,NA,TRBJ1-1,TGTGCCAGCTCACCACCTCATCCAGGGCTCCACACTGAAGCTTTCTTT,CASSPPHPGLHTEAFF
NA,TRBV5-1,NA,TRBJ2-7,TGCGCCAGCAGCCCCCGAGTAGGGGCCACCTACGAGCAGTACTTC,CASSPRVGATYEQYF
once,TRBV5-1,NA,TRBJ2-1,TGCGCCAGCAGCTTGGAAGGAAATGAGCAGTTCTTC,CASSLEGNEQFF
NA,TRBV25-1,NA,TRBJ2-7,TGTGCCAGCAGCGTAGAACCCTACGAGCAGTACTTC,CASSVEPYEQYF
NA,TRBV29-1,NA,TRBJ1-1,TGCAGCGTAGCAGGGTCGAGGGACACTGAAGCTTTCTTT,CSVAGSRDTEAFF
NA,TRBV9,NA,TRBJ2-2,TGTGCCAGCAGCGTTGGGGGCACCCCCGGGGAGCTGTTTTTT,CASSVGGTPGELFF
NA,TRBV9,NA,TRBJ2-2,TGTGCCAGCAGCGTTACGCGGACTGAAGAGAACACCGGGGAGCTGTTTTTT,CASSVTRTEENTGELFF
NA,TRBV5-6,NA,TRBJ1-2,TGTGCCAGCAGCTTGGGGCGGTCCTCAGGCTACACCTTC,CASSLGRSSGYTF
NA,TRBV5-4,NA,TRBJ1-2,TGTGCCAGCAGCTTGGCGAATGTTCTAAGGACGGCCGGCTATGGCTACACCTTC,CASSLANVLRTAGYGYTF
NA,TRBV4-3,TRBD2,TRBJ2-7,TGCGCCAGCAGCCAAGTTGCTAGCGGGGGTTACGAGCAGTACTTC,CASSQVASGGYEQYF
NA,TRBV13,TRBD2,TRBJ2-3,TGTGCCAGCAGCTTAGGACTAGCGGAGGTCACAGATACGCAGTATTTT,CASSLGLAEVTDTQYF
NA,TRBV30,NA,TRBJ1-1,TGTGCCTGGAGTCCATCCAGGACCGCTCTGAACACTGAAGCTTTCTTT,CAWSPSRTALNTEAFF
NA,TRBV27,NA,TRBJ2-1,TGTGCCAGCAGTTCTGGGGGAAACTACAATGAGCAGTTCTTC,CASSSGGNYNEQFF
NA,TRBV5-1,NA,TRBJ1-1,TGCGCCAGCAGCCCGGACGGGAACACTGAAGCTTTCTTT,CASSPDGNTEAFF